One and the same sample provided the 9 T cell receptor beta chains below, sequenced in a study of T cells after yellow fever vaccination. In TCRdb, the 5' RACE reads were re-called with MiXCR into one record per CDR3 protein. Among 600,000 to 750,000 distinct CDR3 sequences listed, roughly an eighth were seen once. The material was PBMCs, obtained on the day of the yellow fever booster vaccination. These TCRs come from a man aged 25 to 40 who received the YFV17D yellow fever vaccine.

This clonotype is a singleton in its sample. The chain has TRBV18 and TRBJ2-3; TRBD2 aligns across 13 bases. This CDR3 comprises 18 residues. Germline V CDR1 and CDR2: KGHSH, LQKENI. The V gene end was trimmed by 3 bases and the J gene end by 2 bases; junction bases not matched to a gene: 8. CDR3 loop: CASSPYGTSGKYTDTQYF. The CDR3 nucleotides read TGTGCCAGCTCACCTTACGGGACTAGCGGGAAGTACACAGATACGCAGTATTTT.

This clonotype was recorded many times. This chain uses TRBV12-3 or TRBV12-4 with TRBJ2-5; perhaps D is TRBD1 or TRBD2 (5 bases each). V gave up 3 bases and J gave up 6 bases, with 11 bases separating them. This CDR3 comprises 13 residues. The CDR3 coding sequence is TGTGCCAGCAGTTTCCCTCCGGGACAGACCCAGTACTTC. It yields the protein CASSFPPGQTQYF.

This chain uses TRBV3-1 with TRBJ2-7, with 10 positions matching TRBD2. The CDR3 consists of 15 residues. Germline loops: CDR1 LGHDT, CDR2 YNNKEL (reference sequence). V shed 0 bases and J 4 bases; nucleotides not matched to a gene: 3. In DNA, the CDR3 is TGTGCCAGCAGCCAAGACGGGACTAGCGAATACGAGCAGTACTTC. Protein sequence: CASSQDGTSEYEQYF.

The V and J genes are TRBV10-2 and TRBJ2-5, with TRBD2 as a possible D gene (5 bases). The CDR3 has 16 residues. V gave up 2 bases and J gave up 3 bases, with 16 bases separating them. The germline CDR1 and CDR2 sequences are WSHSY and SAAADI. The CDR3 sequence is CASSESAAAGEETQYF. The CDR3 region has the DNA TGCGCCAGCAGTGAGAGTGCGGCGGCGGGTGAAGAGACCCAGTACTTC.

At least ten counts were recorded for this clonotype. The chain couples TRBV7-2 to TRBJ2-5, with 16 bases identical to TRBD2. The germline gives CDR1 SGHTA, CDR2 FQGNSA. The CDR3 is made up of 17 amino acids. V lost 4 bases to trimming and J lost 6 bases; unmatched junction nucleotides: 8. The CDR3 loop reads CASSSEGTSGRGKTQYF. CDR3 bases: TGTGCCAGCAGCTCCGAAGGGACTAGCGGGAGGGGAAAGACCCAGTACTTC.

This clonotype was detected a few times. CDR3 coding DNA: TGTGCCAGCAGAGGACTAGCGGAGTACACAGATACGCAGTATTTT. Translation gives CASRGLAEYTDTQYF. This chain connects TRBV6-2 or TRBV6-3 to TRBJ2-3; 10 bases align to TRBD2. The CDR3 has 15 residues. CDR1 is MNHEY, CDR2 SVGEGT, per germline. The junction had 5 bases not matched to a gene; V was cut back by 6 bases and J by 2 bases.

CDR3 sequence reads: CATGLAGEKETQYF. For the CDR3, the DNA is TGTGCCACCGGACTAGCGGGAGAAAAAGAGACCCAGTACTTC. The chain recombines TRBV6-1 with TRBJ2-5; TRBD2 matches at 13 bases. The V segment lost 10 bases and the J segment 3 bases; nucleotides outside the gene matches: 5. Germline V gene data show CDR1 as MNHNS and CDR2 as SASEGT. CDR3 length: 14 amino acids.

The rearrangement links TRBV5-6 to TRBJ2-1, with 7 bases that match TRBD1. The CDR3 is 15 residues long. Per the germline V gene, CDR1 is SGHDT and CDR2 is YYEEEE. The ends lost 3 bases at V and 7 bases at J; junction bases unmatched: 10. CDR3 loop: CASSWSSVTGNEQFF. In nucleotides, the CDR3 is TGTGCCAGCAGCTGGTCGTCGGTGACAGGGAATGAGCAGTTCTTC. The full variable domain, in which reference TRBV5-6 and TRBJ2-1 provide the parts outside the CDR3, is DAGVTQSPTHLIKTRGQQVTLRCSPKSGHDTVSWYQQALGQGPQFIFQYYEEEERQRGNFPDRFSGHQFPNYSSELNVNALLLGDSALYLCASSWSSVTGNEQFFGPGTRLTVL.

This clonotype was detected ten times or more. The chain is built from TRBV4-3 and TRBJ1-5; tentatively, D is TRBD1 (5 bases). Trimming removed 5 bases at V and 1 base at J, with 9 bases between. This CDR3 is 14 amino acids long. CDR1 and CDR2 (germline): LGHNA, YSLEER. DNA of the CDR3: TGCGCCAGCAGCGAGGGGCGAAGCAATCAGCCCCAGCATTTT. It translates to CASSEGRSNQPQHF.